This entry is about one TCR beta chain. Trimming stripped 4 bases from V and 2 bases from J, with 13 bases between. The CDR3 covers 14 residues. Per germline, CDR1 SGHTS and CDR2 YDEGEE. The record originates from a study of blood T cell repertoires in COVID-19. Study-level background: Samples of COVID-19 (acute and convalescent) were obtained from the United States, Italy and Spain. Sources were T cells, B-cell-depleted T cells, or PBMCs; the material itself was cDNA or gDNA.

As originally analysed: Estimation of nucleated cell counts was performed using reference gene primer amplification. Clones were sequenced by immunoSEQ multiplex PCR, and TCRdb holds only the in-frame ones, with some missing. The D gene and trimming were derived from the DNA, and the V and J assignments and clone size from that table. The table shows 60,000 to 75,000 clones, with almost 90% occurring only once. Material for sequencing was peripheral blood. The chain joins TRBV5-8 to TRBJ2-7; D is perhaps TRBD1 (6 bases). The TCR sequence derives from a woman at least 80 years old with active COVID-19. CDR3: CASSRGTPPYEQYF. The CDR3 coding sequence is TGTGCCAGCAGCAGGGGGACCCCCCCCTACGAGCAGTACTTC.